A selection of T cell receptor beta chains follows, all from one sample in a study of neurological immune-mediated disorders. MiXCR was run by TCRdb on the 5' RACE reads, yielding one entry per CDR3 protein. This sample yields some 60,000 distinct CDR3 sequences, of which 2% to 2.5% are seen a single time; about 3% belongs to the top ten. Sequencing was carried out using PBMCs. The receptors originated from a man aged 45 to 65 with multiple sclerosis. Both conserved end residues are part of each CDR3. The order of the fields is clone size, D gene, J gene, V gene, CDR3 DNA, CDR3 protein. The D gene is left open where the match is weak. Sizes are listed as once, few or many counts, or a class when the clone is expanded.

many,NA,TRBJ1-2,TRBV10-3,TGTGCCATCAGTGAAGGGTTTAGCTATGGCTACACCTTC,CAISEGFSYGYTF
many,NA,TRBJ2-3,TRBV20-1,TGCAGTGCTTGGGGGACCACAGATACGCAGTATTTT,CSAWGTTDTQYF
many,NA,TRBJ2-5,TRBV15,TGTGCCACCAGCAGAGATCCGGGACGAACGGAGACCCAGTACTTC,CATSRDPGRTETQYF
many,NA,TRBJ2-7,TRBV7-2,TGTGCCAGCAGCACAGGGCTCGAGCAGTACTTC,CASSTGLEQYF
many,TRBD2,TRBJ2-1,TRBV5-1,TGCGCCAGCAGCCCAGGGGTAGCGGGATACAATGAGCAGTTCTTC,CASSPGVAGYNEQFF
many,NA,TRBJ1-1,TRBV20-1,TGCAGTGCTAGAGATGGGAGGCAGCCGGCTGGAGCTTTCTTT,CSARDGRQPAGAFF
many,NA,TRBJ1-5,TRBV5-6,TGTGCCAGCAGCTACAGGTCCAGCAATCAGCCCCAGCATTTT,CASSYRSSNQPQHF
many,NA,TRBJ2-5,TRBV20-1,TGCAGTGCCATGGCGGCCAGGAGCCAAGAGACCCAGTACTTC,CSAMAARSQETQYF
many,NA,TRBJ1-3,TRBV20-1,TGCAGTGCTAGAATTGGATCAGGGGACTCTGGAAACACCATATATTTT,CSARIGSGDSGNTIYF
many,NA,TRBJ1-6,TRBV5-1,TGCGCCAGCAAAGGGGGGGGTTATTCACCCCTCCACTTT,CASKGGGYSPLHF
many,NA,TRBJ1-1,TRBV5-1,TGCGCCAGCAGCTTTCAGGGCCAGAACACTGAAGCTTTCTTT,CASSFQGQNTEAFF
many,NA,TRBJ1-3,TRBV15,TGTGCCACCAGCAGAGATTATAAGCCGGACTCTGGAAACACCATATATTTT,CATSRDYKPDSGNTIYF
many,NA,TRBJ2-7,TRBV21-1,TGTGCCAGCAGCTCAGCAGGGGGGACAAGCTCCTACGAGCAGTACTTC,CASSSAGGTSSYEQYF
many,TRBD2,TRBJ2-5,TRBV6-1,TGTGCCACACCGGGACTAGAGGGGACCCAGTACTTC,CATPGLEGTQYF
many,NA,TRBJ1-3,TRBV5-1,TGCGCCAGCAGCTTGGACGGCAGGAACTCTGGAAACACCATATATTTT,CASSLDGRNSGNTIYF
many,NA,TRBJ1-5,TRBV20-1,TGCAGTGCTAGTTACGCCGGGGCGGGTCTGGGCAATCAGCCCCAGCATTTT,CSASYAGAGLGNQPQHF
many,TRBD2,TRBJ2-1,TRBV5-1,TGCGCCAGCAGCTTGGACGGGGGGAACTACAATGAGCAGTTCTTC,CASSLDGGNYNEQFF
many,NA,TRBJ2-1,TRBV5-1,TGCGCCAGCAGCTTGGCGGCGAGGGAGCAGTTCTTC,CASSLAAREQFF
many,NA,TRBJ1-3,TRBV3-1,TGTGCCAGCAGCCACCTTGGACGGGGGGCTGGAAACACCATATATTTT,CASSHLGRGAGNTIYF
many,TRBD1,TRBJ2-5,TRBV5-1,TGCGCCAGCAGCTTGGGGGACAGGAGGGGGTCGGAGACCCAGTACTTC,CASSLGDRRGSETQYF
many,NA,TRBJ2-7,TRBV20-1,TGCAGTGCTAGATCCGTCAGAGCCCCGCCGTACGAGCAGTACTTC,CSARSVRAPPYEQYF
many,NA,TRBJ2-4,TRBV27,TGTGCCAGCAGTTTAAGTGGGGCGAGGAAAAACATTCAGTACTTC,CASSLSGARKNIQYF
many,TRBD2,TRBJ2-2,TRBV28,TGTGCCAGCACCCTAGCGGGGGGGCCGGTCACCGGGGAGCTGTTTTTT,CASTLAGGPVTGELFF